What follows are 3 T cell receptor beta chains derived from one specimen sequenced in a study of blood T cells in healthy people across ages (dated by TCRdb to between 2015 and 2016). Libraries were made using 5' RACE. These reads were obtained on an Illumina HiSeq 2500. The second PCR ran for about 7 to 11 cycles and used a J-beta primer mix along with a sample-barcoded 5' primer. The public sequencing data were trimmed at Q25 with fastp and processed into clonotypes with MiXCR by TCRdb, which kept only in-frame beta chains. When rows share a CDR3 protein, they turn into one entry using the most common DNA and genes. Across this sample there are 500,000 to 600,000 distinct CDR3 sequences, with about 25% seen only once. The ten largest account for roughly 20% of the sample. The sample was blood. The receptor set was obtained from a woman in her 70s in good health.

J is TRBJ2-5 and V is TRBV5-8; 7 bases align to TRBD2. J was trimmed by 5 bases and V by 1 base; bases with no gene match: 8. The CDR3 has 15 residues. From germline, CDR1 is SGHTS and CDR2 YDEGEE. The CDR3 reads CASSLNAGEGETQYF. Here the CDR3 DNA reads TGTGCCAGCAGCTTGAACGCGGGGGAGGGTGAGACCCAGTACTTC.

In this sample, this clonotype turned up a few times. The chain employs TRBV6-1 and TRBJ2-5; 7 bases agree with TRBD2. The V gene end was trimmed by 7 bases and the J gene end by 5 bases; junction bases not matched to a gene: 10. CDR3 size: 14 residues. From germline, CDR1 is MNHNS and CDR2 SASEGT. The CDR3 sequence is CASKGQGGVETQYF. CDR3 sequence (DNA): TGTGCCAGCAAAGGGCAGGGAGGGGTGGAGACCCAGTACTTC.

This clonotype was observed a handful of times. The chain links TRBV9 to TRBJ2-3; D is unresolved. Germline V CDR1 and CDR2: SGDLS, YYNGEE. The CDR3 spans 17 residues. Trimming took 0 bases from V and 3 from J, leaving 17 bases between them. The CDR3 coding sequence is TGTGCCAGCAGCGTAGACCCTGGGCGCCATTTAACAGATACGCAGTATTTT. Amino acid sequence: CASSVDPGRHLTDTQYF.